The next 20 T cell receptor beta chains were all read from a single sample in a study of T cell responses to AZD1222 COVID-19 vaccine. The data were produced by immunoSEQ multiplex PCR, yet TCRdb's version contains in-frame clones alone and is incomplete. The table has some 120,000 clones, approximately 85% seen once. Source: peripheral blood, taken on day 0 of AZD1222 vaccination. The receptors were gathered from an adult in good health.

On this clone itself: The sample carries other DNA sequences with the same CDR3. The V and J genes are TRBV7-9 and TRBJ2-2, with a tentative D call TRBD1 (6 bases). V lost 3 bases and J lost 1, with 6 bases in between. The CDR3 runs to 14 residues. Germline CDR1 and CDR2: SEHNR and FQNEAQ (reference sequence). DNA of the CDR3: TGTGCCAGCAGCTTGGGACAGAACACCGGGGAGCTGTTTTTT. This gives the protein CASSLGQNTGELFF. The full variable domain, with the rest looked up from reference TRBV7-9 and TRBJ2-2, is DTGVSQNPRHKITKRGQNVTFRCDPISEHNRLYWYRQTLGQGPEFLTYFQNEAQLEKSRLLSDRFSAERPKGSFSTLEIQRTEQGDSAMYLCASSLGQNTGELFFGEGSRLTVL.

The chain links TRBV10-3 to TRBJ2-6; D gene ambiguous. Trimming removed 5 bases at V and 2 bases at J, with 13 bases between. This CDR3 has 16 residues. The germline V gene encodes CDR1 ENHRY and CDR2 SYGVKD. CDR3 amino acids: CAISFPGRAGANVLTF. CDR3 coding DNA: TGTGCCATCAGTTTCCCCGGTCGGGCTGGGGCCAACGTCCTGACTTTC.

The chain employs TRBV6-6 and TRBJ1-5; no reliable D call. The CDR3 sequence is 13 residues long. Germline V gene sequence: CDR1 MNHNY, CDR2 SVGAGI (reference sequence). With 0 bases removed from V and 9 bases from J, the gap between germline ends came to 9 bases. This CDR3 reads CASSYSTDRPQHF. The DNA of the CDR3 is TGTGCCAGCAGTTACTCGACCGACCGGCCCCAGCATTTT.

The CDR3 protein is CASSLIWTSGYNEQFF. CDR3 nucleotides: TGTGCCAGCAGCCTGATATGGACTAGCGGATACAATGAGCAGTTCTTC. The chain couples TRBV3-1 (or the pseudogene TRBV3-2) to TRBJ2-1, with TRBD2 matching 10 bases. In germline, CDR1 is LGHDT, CDR2 YNNKEL (reference sequence). Trimming removed 4 bases from V and 4 bases from J; junction bases left unmatched: 7. The CDR3 totals 16 residues.

The chain joins TRBV9 to TRBJ1-2; the match to TRBD1 covers 11 bases. The CDR3 is 14 residues long. The junction had 7 bases not matched to a gene; V was cut back by 4 bases and J by 8 bases. The germline V gene encodes CDR1 SGDLS and CDR2 YYNGEE. In DNA form, the CDR3 reads TGTGCCAGCAGCCCAGGGGACAGGGGGACAGGCTACACCTTC. Protein: CASSPGDRGTGYTF.

This clone appeared a few times. The chain uses TRBV21-1 and TRBJ2-7; the table calls TRBD1, which could not be checked here. TRBV21-1 has pseudogene status. CDR3 length: 14 residues. The CDR3 spells CASSKPRGPLEQYF. DNA for the CDR3: TGTGCCAGCAGCAAACCTAGGGGGCCACTCGAGCAGTACTTC.

The gene calls are TRBV11-2 and TRBJ1-4, with TRBD1 matching over 7 bases. Germline V gene data show CDR1 as SGHAT and CDR2 as FQNNGV. This CDR3 is built from 14 residues. The J segment lost 4 bases and the V segment lost 5 bases, leaving 4 bases of the junction unmatched. The CDR3, as DNA: TGTGCCAGCAGCCCGGACAGGTTTAATGAAAAACTGTTTTTT. It encodes CASSPDRFNEKLFF. The variable domain in full, with the rest retrieved from reference TRBV11-2 and TRBJ1-4, is EAGVAQSPRYKIIEKRQSVAFWCNPISGHATLYWYQQILGQGPKLLIQFQNNGVVDDSQLPKDRFSAERLKGVDSTLKIQPAKLEDSAVYLCASSPDRFNEKLFFGSGTQLSVL.

This chain connects TRBV12-3 or TRBV12-4 to TRBJ1-2, with 7 bases lining up with TRBD1. The CDR3 contains 13 residues. With V trimmed by 6 bases and J by 6 bases, 7 bases remained unmatched. CDR3 sequence (DNA): TGTGCCAGCAGGGTGACAGGGTCTCATGGCTACACCTTC. Amino acids: CASRVTGSHGYTF.

J is TRBJ2-5 and V is TRBV7-7; D remains ambiguous. V was pared by 3 bases and J by 5 bases, with 10 bases between. From germline, CDR1 is SSHAT and CDR2 FNYEAQ (reference sequence). This CDR3 is built from 13 residues. The CDR3 coding sequence is TGTGCCAGCAGCTTCAAGGTCTACGAGACCCAGTACTTC. It codes for CASSFKVYETQYF.

CDR3 protein: CASSKSGTSGYEQYF. The CDR3 coding sequence is TGTGCCAGCAGCAAATCCGGGACTAGCGGTTACGAGCAGTACTTC. This sequence joins TRBV7-2 and TRBJ2-7; 11 positions agree with TRBD2. The length of the CDR3 is 15 residues. V lost 5 bases to trimming and J lost 4 bases; unmatched junction nucleotides: 7. Germline V gene sequence: CDR1 SGHTA, CDR2 FQGNSA.

This CDR3 reads CASSLVRTGSNQPQHF. The CDR3 region has the DNA TGTGCCAGCAGTTTGGTACGGACAGGATCCAATCAGCCCCAGCATTTT. J is TRBJ1-5 and V is TRBV28, with 7 positions matching TRBD1. The germline CDR1 and CDR2 sequences are MDHEN and SYDVKM. The ends lost 3 bases at V and 3 bases at J; junction bases unmatched: 8. The CDR3 totals 16 residues.

This clone ranks as medium-sized. The chain is built from TRBV11-2 and TRBJ1-6; D remains ambiguous. The CDR3 spans 13 residues. Germline V gene lookup returns CDR1 SGHAT and CDR2 FQNNGV. V lost 7 bases to trimming and J lost 6 bases, with 10 bases between them. This chain's CDR3 is CASTKWGNSPLHF. As DNA, the CDR3 is TGTGCCAGCACCAAATGGGGTAATTCACCCCTCCACTTT.

This clone was seen once. The V gene is TRBV4-1, the J gene TRBJ1-1, with D uncertain. Germline CDR1 MGHRA, CDR2 YSYEKL. This CDR3 region has 15 residues. Trimming cost V 1 base and J 1 base, with 10 bases left between them. DNA for the CDR3: TGCGCCAGCAGCCAAGGGCCCACGGCGAACACTGAAGCTTTCTTT. Residues: CASSQGPTANTEAFF.

This clone was detected once. The gene calls are TRBV6-6 and TRBJ1-6, with D perhaps TRBD1 (6 bases). V was clipped by 5 bases and J by 10 bases, with 15 bases between them. The germline CDR1 and CDR2 sequences are MNHNY and SVGAGI (reference sequence). The CDR3 sequence is 14 residues long. Here the CDR3 DNA reads TGTGCCAGCAGTAAAGCCGACAGGCCGTCACCCCTCCACTTT. Translation: CASSKADRPSPLHF.

This rearrangement joins TRBV7-8 to TRBJ2-1, with TRBD2 identical over 10 bases. Germline loops: CDR1 SGHVS, CDR2 FQNEAQ. V was clipped by 6 bases and J by 5 bases; unmatched bases: 13. This CDR3 region has 17 residues. The CDR3: CASSRSPGLASNNEQFF. Written as DNA, the CDR3 is TGTGCCAGCAGTCGATCACCGGGACTAGCGAGTAACAATGAGCAGTTCTTC.

The chain links TRBV11-3 to TRBJ2-7, with 7 bases aligning to TRBD2. The V and J ends lost 0 bases and 1 base, in that order; junction bases with no gene match: 9. This CDR3 has 17 amino acids. Germline CDR1 reads SGHNT; CDR2 reads YENEEA. CDR3 in amino acids: CASSLEVSAGDSYEQYF. CDR3 DNA: TGTGCCAGCAGCTTAGAGGTGTCGGCGGGAGATTCCTACGAGCAGTACTTC.

This rearrangement joins TRBV24-1 to TRBJ2-1; 8 nucleotides line up with TRBD2. V shed 6 bases and J 11 bases; nucleotides not matched to a gene: 5. Germline V CDR1 and CDR2: KGHDR, SFDVKD. This CDR3 region has 12 residues. The CDR3 reads CATSMTSAQQFF. CDR3 DNA sequence: TGTGCCACCAGTATGACTAGCGCCCAGCAGTTCTTC.

This chain uses TRBV6-1 with TRBJ1-5; 8 nucleotides agree with TRBD1. This CDR3 has 14 amino acids. The V gene end was trimmed by 5 bases and the J gene end by 3 bases; junction bases not matched to a gene: 3. CDR1 and CDR2 from the germline V gene are MNHNS and SASEGT. The CDR3 coding sequence is TGTGCCAGCAGTTTGGGACAGGTCAATCAGCCCCAGCATTTT. This sequence encodes CASSLGQVNQPQHF.

This chain links TRBV5-1 with TRBJ2-5; D is undetermined. The CDR3 runs 13 residues. CDR1 is SGHRS, CDR2 YFSETQ, per germline. V shed 6 bases and J shed 1 base, with 10 bases lying between them. CDR3 protein: CASKLGIQETQYF. The DNA for the CDR3 is TGCGCCAGCAAGTTGGGGATCCAAGAGACCCAGTACTTC.

The genes are TRBV5-4 and TRBJ1-5, with 7 bases lining up with TRBD1. The CDR3 length is 16 residues. V was pared by 3 bases and J by 6 bases, with 12 bases of the junction left unmatched. Germline V gene sequence: CDR1 SGHNT, CDR2 YYREEE (reference sequence). CDR3 loop: CASSWGGGGAGQPQHF. The CDR3 region has the DNA TGTGCCAGCAGCTGGGGGGGAGGGGGCGCTGGTCAGCCCCAGCATTTT. The full variable domain, rest sourced from reference TRBV5-4 and TRBJ1-5, is ETGVTQSPTHLIKTRGQQVTLRCSSQSGHNTVSWYQQALGQGPQFIFQYYREEENGRGNFPPRFSGLQFPNYSSELNVNALELDDSALYLCASSWGGGGAGQPQHFGDGTRLSIL.